Presented here are 18 T cell receptor beta chains from one specimen sequenced in a study of early T cells in non-severe SARS-CoV-2 infection. Each CDR3 protein gets one entry after TCRdb re-called the 5' RACE reads with MiXCR. The sample lists tens of thousands of distinct CDR3 sequences; about 6.7% were seen once. Sequencing input: whole blood. The receptor source for this set is an adult who was a healthcare worker with PCR-confirmed SARS-CoV-2 infection or an uninfected control (not recorded which).

Concerning this clonotype itself: Just one base apart from a much larger clone, this may be a read error. The chain combines TRBV7-2 with TRBJ1-1; no clear D. Germline CDR1 is SGHTA and CDR2 is FQGNSA. With 6 bases removed from V and 6 bases from J, the gap between germline ends came to 17 bases. The CDR3 spans 14 residues. Written as DNA, the CDR3 is TGTGCCAGCAGATTATCTACCGGCGGCGCTGAAGCTTTCTTT. Residues: CASRLSTGGAEAFF.

This clonotype was counted at least ten times. This chain connects TRBV5-1 to TRBJ2-7; possible D gene TRBD2, 5 bases. With 0 bases removed from V and 0 bases from J, the gap between germline ends came to 7 bases. There are 14 residues in the CDR3. The V gene's germline CDR1 is SGHRS and CDR2 YFSETQ. The CDR3 protein is CASSLAGVSYEQYF. In nucleotides, the CDR3 is TGCGCCAGCAGCTTGGCCGGGGTCTCCTACGAGCAGTACTTC.

The CDR3 region is CASSFQADTQYF. The CDR3, as DNA: TGTGCCAGCAGTTTTCAGGCGGATACGCAGTATTTT. The gene calls are TRBV12-3 or TRBV12-4 and TRBJ2-3, with D hard to call. The CDR3 contains 12 residues. V dropped 3 bases and J dropped 6 bases, with 7 bases sitting between them.

This clonotype was found a few times. The chain couples TRBV30 to TRBJ2-1; 10 positions match TRBD1. Germline lookup yields CDR1 GTSNPN and CDR2 SVGIG (reference sequence). The CDR3 contains 14 residues. The V gene end was trimmed by 4 bases and the J gene end by 4 bases; junction bases not matched to a gene: 4. The CDR3 region is CAWTRGQGYNEQFF. The CDR3, as DNA: TGTGCCTGGACCAGGGGACAGGGGTACAATGAGCAGTTCTTC.

This clonotype was found many times. This rearrangement joins TRBV20-1 to TRBJ1-2; D uncertain. Trimming cost V 3 bases and J 8 bases, with 22 bases left between them. The germline CDR1 and CDR2 sequences are DFQATT and SNEGSKA (reference sequence). The CDR3 is made up of 15 amino acids. This chain's CDR3 is CSARKSVGRAQGYTF. CDR3 DNA sequence: TGCAGTGCTAGGAAATCGGTGGGAAGAGCACAGGGCTACACCTTC.

In this sample, this clonotype turned up many times. In DNA, the CDR3 is TGTGCCAGAGGCTCCGGAACTCGCATGGATGAGCAGTTCTTC. Translating it yields CARGSGTRMDEQFF. J is TRBJ2-1 and V is TRBV2; no clear D gene. The CDR3 totals 14 residues. The V gene's germline CDR1 is SNHLY and CDR2 FYNNEI. Trimming pared 9 bases from V and 8 bases from J, leaving 20 bases between.

The rearrangement uses TRBV20-1 and TRBJ2-7; the D is unclear. The CDR3 runs 11 residues. The V and J ends lost 3 bases and 6 bases respectively, with 9 bases between them. Germline CDR1 DFQATT, CDR2 SNEGSKA (reference sequence). The CDR3 region has the DNA TGCAGTGCTAGGACGTTTTTCGAGCAGTACTTC. Its protein is CSARTFFEQYF.

The gene calls are TRBV7-8 and TRBJ2-7; D is tentatively TRBD1 or TRBD2 (5 bases each). The CDR3 extends over 15 amino acids. The germline V and J ends were trimmed by 2 bases and 3 bases, with 14 bases remaining between them. The germline V gene has CDR1 SGHVS and CDR2 FQNEAQ. The CDR3 loop is CASSLFRGLNYEQYF. CDR3 bases: TGTGCCAGCAGCTTATTTCGGGGCCTAAACTACGAGCAGTACTTC.

This clonotype came up many times. This chain connects TRBV7-6 to TRBJ2-5, with 11 positions matching TRBD1. The CDR3 totals 17 residues. The V gene's germline CDR1 is SGHVS and CDR2 FNYEAQ. The trim removed 2 bases at V and 3 bases at J, leaving 8 bases unmatched. The CDR3 sequence: CASSLLPGQGGKETQYF. As DNA, the CDR3 is TGTGCCAGCAGCTTACTTCCGGGACAGGGGGGGAAAGAGACCCAGTACTTC.

This clonotype was seen at least ten times. The chain has TRBV9 and TRBJ2-1; 12 nucleotides line up with TRBD2. CDR1 is SGDLS and CDR2 is YYNGEE in the germline V gene. The CDR3 has 14 amino acids. V shed 1 base and J 7 bases; nucleotides not matched to a gene: 0. The CDR3 nucleotides are TGTGCCAGCAGCGTAACTAGCGGGAGGAATGAGCAGTTCTTC. Amino acid sequence: CASSVTSGRNEQFF.

This clonotype was recorded at least ten times. The rearrangement links TRBV20-1 to TRBJ1-1; 8 bases align to TRBD1. From germline, CDR1 is DFQATT and CDR2 SNEGSKA (reference sequence). V lost 1 base, J lost 3 bases, and 16 bases stayed unmatched. CDR3 size: 18 residues. The CDR3 loop reads CSARGQTPQGAMDTEAFF. DNA of the CDR3: TGCAGTGCTAGAGGCCAAACTCCCCAGGGGGCGATGGACACTGAAGCTTTCTTT.

This clonotype was detected ten times or more. This chain uses TRBV4-1 with TRBJ2-7, with 9 bases fitting TRBD2. The CDR3 runs to 17 residues. Trimming removed 0 bases from V and 7 bases from J; junction bases left unmatched: 13. CDR1 and CDR2 from the germline V gene are MGHRA and YSYEKL. CDR3 region: CASSQDRSGLAEREQYF. CDR3 coding DNA: TGCGCCAGCAGCCAAGATAGGTCGGGACTAGCCGAGCGGGAGCAGTACTTC.

The chain has TRBV6-1 and TRBJ1-5; a weak D match, TRBD1 (5 bases). The germline V and J ends were trimmed by 7 bases and 7 bases, with 17 bases remaining between them. The CDR3 extends over 14 amino acids. Germline CDR1 and CDR2: MNHNS and SASEGT. The CDR3 DNA reads TGTGCCAGCATCCCGTGGGGGGGGAACCAGCCCCAGCATTTT. It yields the protein CASIPWGGNQPQHF.

This clonotype was recorded many times. V gene TRBV15 combines with J gene TRBJ2-1; D unclear. Trimming cost V 0 bases and J 9 bases, with 6 bases left between them. This CDR3 has 12 amino acids. CDR1 is LNHNV, CDR2 YYDKDF, per germline (reference sequence). CDR3 amino acids: CATSRDFGEQFF. In nucleotides, the CDR3 is TGTGCCACCAGCAGAGATTTCGGTGAGCAGTTCTTC.

This clonotype was observed a few times. The V gene is TRBV9, the J gene TRBJ2-3; no firm D call. The germline V gene encodes CDR1 SGDLS and CDR2 YYNGEE. The length of the CDR3 is 12 residues. Deletions cut 4 bases from V and 6 bases from J, with 9 bases between. The CDR3 loop is CASSPSRDTQYF. The CDR3 DNA reads TGTGCCAGCAGCCCCTCCCGGGATACGCAGTATTTT.

This clonotype showed up many times. CDR3 in amino acids: CASSFWRERGDNEQFF. CDR3 nucleotides: TGTGCCAGCAGTTTTTGGCGGGAAAGGGGAGACAATGAGCAGTTCTTC. The chain combines TRBV28 with TRBJ2-1; perhaps TRBD2 as D (6 bases). The CDR3 has 16 residues. Germline V lookup: CDR1 MDHEN, CDR2 SYDVKM. V shed 3 bases and J shed 5 bases, with 17 bases lying between them.

Notes on this clonotype: Sequence at one end of the junction differs from germline and may be a read error. The rearrangement links TRBV20-1 to TRBJ2-7; D may be TRBD2 (5 bases). From germline, CDR1 is DFQATT and CDR2 SNEGSKA (reference sequence). The CDR3 is made up of 12 amino acids. DNA of the CDR3: TGCAGTGCCAGAGGGCAAGGCGTTTTGCAGTACTTC. Translating gives CSARGQGVLQYF.

This clonotype is deemed medium-sized. The chain employs TRBV12-3 or TRBV12-4 and TRBJ2-5; TRBD2 agrees at 11 bases. This CDR3 contains 15 residues. With 7 bases clipped from V and 4 bases from J, the junction kept 8 bases outside the gene matches. The CDR3 nucleotides are TGTGCCAGCACCGCGGGGCTAGCGGGAGGAGAGACCCAGTACTTC. Translating gives CASTAGLAGGETQYF.